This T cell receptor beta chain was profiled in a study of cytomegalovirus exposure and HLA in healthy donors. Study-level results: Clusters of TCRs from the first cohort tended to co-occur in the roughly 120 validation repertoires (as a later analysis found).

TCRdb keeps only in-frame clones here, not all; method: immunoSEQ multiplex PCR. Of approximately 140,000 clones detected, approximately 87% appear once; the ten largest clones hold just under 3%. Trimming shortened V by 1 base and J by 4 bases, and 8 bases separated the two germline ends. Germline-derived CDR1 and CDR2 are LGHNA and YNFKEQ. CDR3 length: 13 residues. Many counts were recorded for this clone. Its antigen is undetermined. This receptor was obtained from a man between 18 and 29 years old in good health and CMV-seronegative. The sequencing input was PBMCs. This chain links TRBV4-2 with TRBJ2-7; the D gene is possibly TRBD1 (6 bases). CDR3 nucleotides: TGTGCCAGCAGCCAAGGGGGGCTGTACGAGCAGTACTTC. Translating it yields CASSQGGLYEQYF.